The 30 T cell receptor beta chains below were found in one sample sequenced in a study of vaccination effects on CD4 cells after COVID-19. Sequencing was preceded by expansion of antigen-specific CD4+ T cells with viral peptide pools in the ViraFEST assay. The culture ran for 10 days before CD4+ T cells were isolated. The assay was immunoSEQ multiplex PCR, and TCRdb's table has in-frame clones only and misses some. Of some 20,000 clones detected, around 70% appear once; the ten largest clones hold about 16%. Their antigen targets remain unknown. Sequencing was performed on CD4+ T cells from PBMCs cultured with HCoV-229E spike peptides, taken before COVID-19 vaccination. These receptors originate from a human donor who received a COVID-19 vaccine.

This clone was recorded a few times. The chain uses TRBV5-1 and TRBJ1-1, with a tentative D call TRBD1 (6 bases). The CDR3 extends over 14 amino acids. The germline V gene has CDR1 SGHRS and CDR2 YFSETQ. The V end lost 4 bases, the J end lost 2 bases, and 12 bases lay between the germline ends. CDR3 in amino acids: CASSIGQINTEAFF. The CDR3 region has the DNA TGCGCCAGCAGCATAGGACAGATAAACACTGAAGCTTTCTTT.

The CDR3 coding sequence is TGTGCCAGCAGCTTAGGCGGACAGGGGATGAATTCACCCCTCCACTTT. Encoded protein: CASSLGGQGMNSPLHF. This chain uses TRBV7-2 with TRBJ1-6; 9 bases match TRBD1. CDR1 and CDR2 from the germline V gene are SGHTA and FQGNSA. With 1 base clipped from V and 7 bases from J, the junction kept 5 bases outside the gene matches. The CDR3 has 16 residues.

The rearrangement links TRBV2 to TRBJ1-5; D is unresolved. CDR1 and CDR2 from the germline V gene are SNHLY and FYNNEI. This CDR3 region has 13 residues. V was pared by 7 bases and J by 4 bases, with 11 bases between. The CDR3 DNA sequence: TGTGCCAGCAAGGCCCAGACGAATCAGCCCCAGCATTTT. This gives the protein CASKAQTNQPQHF.

This clone has a single count. The chain recombines TRBV21-1 with TRBJ2-3. TRBV21-1 is an annotated pseudogene. The CDR3 runs 14 residues. In DNA form, the CDR3 reads TGTGCCAGCAGTTTTACCTTGCCGTCAGATACGCAGTATTTT. Translation: CASSFTLPSDTQYF.

The chain couples TRBV2 to TRBJ1-2; 7 bases match TRBD1. V shed 5 bases and J 8 bases; nucleotides not matched to a gene: 8. Germline loops: CDR1 SNHLY, CDR2 FYNNEI. The CDR3 spans 13 residues. This chain's CDR3 is CASSRTGDMGYTF. CDR3 DNA: TGTGCCAGCAGTAGAACAGGGGATATGGGCTACACCTTC.

This sequence joins TRBV2 and TRBJ2-7; no firm D call. Germline CDR1 SNHLY, CDR2 FYNNEI. This CDR3 is 12 amino acids long. Trimming removed 5 bases at V and 3 bases at J, with 8 bases between. For the CDR3, the DNA is TGTGCCAGCAGTTGGAGTGGCTACGAGCAGTACTTC. As protein: CASSWSGYEQYF.

The CDR3 coding sequence is TGTGCCAGCAGCACCGGGACAGGCGGAACCTACGAGCAGTACTTC. It yields the protein CASSTGTGGTYEQYF. The chain links TRBV9 to TRBJ2-7; 8 nucleotides align to TRBD1. V shed 4 bases, J shed 2 bases, and the junction held 8 bases outside the gene matches. In germline, CDR1 is SGDLS, CDR2 YYNGEE. This CDR3 has 15 amino acids.

This chain connects TRBV5-1 to TRBJ2-3; D uncertain. The V gene lost 0 bases and the J gene lost 0 bases, with 5 bases spanning the gap. The CDR3 runs 14 residues. Looked up from germline, CDR1 is SGHRS and CDR2 is YFSETQ. This chain's CDR3 is CASSLAESTDTQYF. CDR3 in DNA: TGCGCCAGCAGCTTGGCAGAAAGCACAGATACGCAGTATTTT.

This chain connects TRBV7-9 to TRBJ1-3; maybe TRBD1 (5 bases). Trimming pared 4 bases from V and 2 bases from J, leaving 18 bases between. The CDR3 sequence is 17 residues long. Germline lookup yields CDR1 SEHNR and CDR2 FQNEAQ (reference sequence). The CDR3 region has the DNA TGTGCCAGCAGCTCGACCACCGGGGGGAGGGCTGGAAACACCATATATTTT. It encodes CASSSTTGGRAGNTIYF.

The V call is TRBV14, the J call TRBJ2-7, with 10 positions matching TRBD1. The CDR3 contains 15 residues. Germline loops: CDR1 SGHDN, CDR2 FVKESK. V trimming: 3 bases; J trimming: 5 bases; junction bases outside the gene matches: 7. CDR3 protein: CASSHFGQGVHEQYF. The CDR3 nucleotides read TGTGCCAGCAGCCATTTCGGACAGGGGGTCCACGAGCAGTACTTC.

This clone was recorded only once. J is TRBJ2-7 and V is TRBV10-3; 7 bases agree with TRBD2. V lost 10 bases and J lost 4; bases outside the gene matches: 10. The V gene's germline CDR1 is ENHRY and CDR2 SYGVKD. There are 13 residues in the CDR3. The CDR3 nucleotides are TGTGCCACCCTCTTCCGGGAGGATTACGAGCAGTACTTC. As protein: CATLFREDYEQYF.

The chain employs TRBV2 and TRBJ2-2; TRBD2 matches 9 bases. Trimming removed 5 bases from V and 5 bases from J; junction bases left unmatched: 6. Looked up from germline, CDR1 is SNHLY and CDR2 is FYNNEI. This CDR3 is 15 amino acids long. CDR3 sequence reads: CASSYSGRRTGELFF. The CDR3, as DNA: TGTGCCAGCAGTTATAGCGGGAGACGGACCGGGGAGCTGTTTTTT.

This clone was observed once. The chain couples TRBV18 to TRBJ2-4; perhaps TRBD1 as D (5 bases). The CDR3 totals 18 residues. V shed 3 bases and J shed 0 bases, with 18 bases lying between them. From germline, CDR1 is KGHSH and CDR2 LQKENI. The CDR3 coding sequence is TGTGCCAGCTCACCCGTGCAGGGTAGTGGGATAGCCAAAAACATTCAGTACTTC. Its translation: CASSPVQGSGIAKNIQYF.

This chain links TRBV7-8 with TRBJ2-2; 7 nucleotides align to TRBD2. Germline values: CDR1 SGHVS, CDR2 FQNEAQ. V shed 2 bases, J shed 2 bases, and the junction held 5 bases outside the gene matches. The CDR3 sequence is 16 residues long. CDR3 bases: TGTGCCAGCAGCTTATCTCTAGCGGCCAACACCGGGGAGCTGTTTTTT. Amino acid sequence: CASSLSLAANTGELFF.

The chain joins TRBV24-1 to TRBJ2-1; the D is unclear. Per germline, CDR1 KGHDR and CDR2 SFDVKD. The V and J ends lost 5 bases and 8 bases respectively, with 12 bases between them. This CDR3 is 13 amino acids long. The CDR3 DNA reads as TGTGCCACCAGTGGCATAGACTTCCATGAGCAGTTCTTC. Translation: CATSGIDFHEQFF.

The rearrangement joins TRBV9 to TRBJ1-5; the D is unclear. This CDR3 is 15 amino acids long. Germline V gives CDR1 SGDLS, CDR2 YYNGEE. Between the trimmed V and J ends, which lost 0 bases and 6 bases, there was a span of 13 bases. The DNA for the CDR3 is TGTGCCAGCAGCGTAGGGACCCTAGGTGGTCAGCCCCAGCATTTT. It yields the protein CASSVGTLGGQPQHF.

The chain recombines TRBV19 with TRBJ2-7; 9 nucleotides align to TRBD2. There are 16 residues in the CDR3. Looked up from germline, CDR1 is LNHDA and CDR2 is SQIVND (reference sequence). V lost 0 bases, J lost 4 bases, and 7 bases stayed unmatched. The CDR3 DNA sequence: TGTGCCAGTAGTATAGAGATAGCGGGAGTTGGGTACGAGCAGTACTTC. This sequence encodes CASSIEIAGVGYEQYF.

The chain combines TRBV18 with TRBJ2-5; D unclear. Germline V gene sequence: CDR1 KGHSH, CDR2 LQKENI. This CDR3 contains 13 residues. Trimming took 6 bases from V and 4 from J, leaving 12 bases between them. CDR3: CASSSPQAETQYF. The CDR3 DNA is TGTGCCAGCTCCTCCCCCCAGGCAGAGACCCAGTACTTC.

The chain employs TRBV4-1 and TRBJ2-1; 9 nucleotides match TRBD2. Germline V CDR1 and CDR2: MGHRA, YSYEKL. After removal of 4 bases from V and 0 bases from J, the junction contained 4 bases not matched to a gene. The CDR3 contains 16 residues. This chain's CDR3 is CASSLLAGNSYNEQFF. DNA of the CDR3: TGCGCCAGCAGCCTTCTAGCGGGGAACTCCTACAATGAGCAGTTCTTC.

This clone was detected a few times. The gene calls are TRBV11-3 and TRBJ2-2; TRBD1 matches 7 bases. Germline V gene lookup returns CDR1 SGHNT and CDR2 YENEEA. The ends lost 5 bases at V and 4 bases at J; junction bases unmatched: 7. CDR3 length equals 15 residues. CDR3 residues: CASSPRQGGTGELFF. The CDR3, as DNA: TGTGCCAGCAGCCCCCGACAGGGTGGCACCGGGGAGCTGTTTTTT.

This clone was seen more than once but under ten times. The chain joins TRBV10-2 to TRBJ1-2; D perhaps matches TRBD1 (5 bases). The ends were cut back, 6 bases at V and 0 bases at J, with 17 bases in the middle. Germline CDR1 reads WSHSY; CDR2 reads SAAADI. This CDR3 contains 16 residues. CDR3 in amino acids: CASSHAYGASNYGYTF. CDR3 sequence (DNA): TGCGCCAGCAGCCACGCGTATGGGGCCTCTAACTATGGCTACACCTTC.

A few counts support this clone. The chain carries TRBV29-1 and TRBJ2-2, with D maybe TRBD1 (5 bases). Trimming removed 7 bases at V and 4 bases at J, with 13 bases between. CDR1 is SQVTM, CDR2 ANQGSEA, per germline. The CDR3 has 13 amino acids. CDR3 sequence: CSARTGSTGELFF. The CDR3 coding sequence is TGCAGCGCGAGAACAGGATCCACCGGGGAGCTGTTTTTT.

The gene calls are TRBV7-9 and TRBJ2-7; 7 positions agree with TRBD2. The V gene's germline CDR1 is SEHNR and CDR2 FQNEAQ (reference sequence). V was pared by 1 base and J by 0 bases, with 6 bases of the junction left unmatched. The CDR3 runs 16 residues. The CDR3 DNA sequence: TGTGCCAGCAGCTTAGGGCGGGGGTATAGCTCCTACGAGCAGTACTTC. Amino acid sequence: CASSLGRGYSSYEQYF.

This clone occurred a few times. CDR3: CASKGGEITGELFF. The CDR3 DNA follows: TGTGCCAGTAAGGGGGGCGAGATCACCGGGGAGCTGTTTTTT. The chain couples TRBV19 to TRBJ2-2; D may match TRBD1 or TRBD2 (6 bases each). The CDR3 has 14 residues. The V gene lost 7 bases and the J gene lost 4 bases, with 13 bases spanning the gap. The germline gives CDR1 LNHDA, CDR2 SQIVND (reference sequence).

This chain links TRBV2 with TRBJ2-1; D gene unclear. CDR3 length equals 13 residues. Trimming removed 6 bases from V and 10 bases from J, with 16 bases in between. CDR1 is SNHLY, CDR2 FYNNEI, per germline. The CDR3 bases are TGTGCCAGCAGGGCTCGTGCCCAGTACGAGCAGTTCTTC. Protein product: CASRARAQYEQFF.

This rearrangement joins TRBV2 to TRBJ1-3; 7 positions agree with TRBD1. CDR3 size: 12 residues. V gave up 0 bases and J gave up 11 bases; unmatched junction bases: 1. The germline V gene has CDR1 SNHLY and CDR2 FYNNEI. The CDR3 DNA reads TGTGCCAGCAGTGAAGCGCAGGGGGCCATATATTTT. Its protein product is CASSEAQGAIYF.

This clone was detected a few times. The chain couples TRBV6-1 to TRBJ1-5; 8 positions match TRBD1. This CDR3 contains 15 residues. CDR1 and CDR2 from the germline V gene are MNHNS and SASEGT. Trimming cost V 10 bases and J 9 bases; bases outside gene matches: 17. CDR3 loop: CATLGPGGYGLPQHF. The CDR3 DNA is TGTGCCACCCTCGGGCCAGGGGGCTACGGGCTGCCCCAGCATTTT.

The V call is TRBV19, the J call TRBJ1-1, with D possibly matching TRBD1 (6 bases). The CDR3 sequence is 14 residues long. In germline, CDR1 is LNHDA, CDR2 SQIVND (reference sequence). The ends were cut back, 5 bases at V and 8 bases at J, with 18 bases in the middle. CDR3 in DNA: TGTGCCAGTAGTCCTTTGACAGGTCTAAGGGAAGCTTTCTTT. Encoded protein: CASSPLTGLREAFF.

The rearrangement joins TRBV6-5 to TRBJ1-5; D uncertain. CDR1 and CDR2 (germline): MNHEY, SVGAGI. V was trimmed by 6 bases and J by 0 bases, leaving 9 bases between them. The CDR3 totals 14 residues. CDR3 region: CASRAANSNQPQHF. CDR3 DNA: TGTGCCAGCAGGGCGGCAAATAGCAATCAGCCCCAGCATTTT.

CDR3 in amino acids: CASSGGGARQPQHF. The DNA of the CDR3 is TGTGCCAGCAGTGGAGGAGGGGCACGGCAGCCCCAGCATTTT. The J gene is TRBJ1-5, the V gene TRBV2; TRBD1 is a possible D gene (5 bases). The V end was cut by 4 bases, the J end by 7 bases, with 14 bases between. This CDR3 is 14 amino acids long. CDR1 and CDR2 (germline): SNHLY, FYNNEI.